The count of the clone carrying this T cell receptor (beta chain) is one. This specimen belongs to a study of T cell changes during pregnancy in multiple sclerosis. Some clones are missing from TCRdb's copy, which holds only in-frame ones; the method was immunoSEQ multiplex PCR. The sample shows roughly 120,000 clones, 80% to 95% of them seen only once. CDR1 is MGHDK and CDR2 is SYGVNS in the germline V gene. This CDR3 region has 16 residues. The trim removed 3 bases at V and 8 bases at J, leaving 7 bases unmatched. The specimen was peripheral blood, collected in the third trimester of pregnancy. The chain links TRBV25-1 to TRBJ1-6; 10 bases are shared with TRBD1. The receptor was isolated from a female donor with multiple sclerosis, enrolled in a pregnancy study. The CDR3, as DNA: TGTGCCAGCAGTGATGGGCGACAGGGGGCATATTCACCCCTCCACTTT. Translated, it gives CASSDGRQGAYSPLHF.